In this sample, the clone carrying this T cell receptor (beta chain) turned up many times. No antigen is known for it. This specimen comes from a study of identical twins. Per the germline V gene, CDR1 is LGHDT and CDR2 is YNNKEL (reference sequence). J gave up 2 bases and V 5 bases, and 5 bases lay outside the gene matches. The CDR3 totals 15 residues. Template switching added a universal primer site; cDNA carried unique molecular identifiers. TCRdb ran MiXCR on the 5' RACE reads and lists one entry per CDR3 protein. The sample has around 490,000 distinct CDR3 sequences, around 15% seen once. Study-wide results and limits: Insertions ran lower in abundant cord blood beta clonotypes, though not in memory repertoires. Findings came from cross-sectional statistics, without long-term follow-up of donors.

The sample was also reused in another study, on yellow fever vaccine responses in identical twins. As that study records: After vaccination, twins' T cell response reportedly seemed partly convergent, partly personalized.

The V and J genes are TRBV3-1 and TRBJ2-1; 8 nucleotides align to TRBD2. Specimen: CD4+ T cells sorted from blood. The TCR originated in a woman between 18 and 29 years old in good health. For the CDR3, the DNA is TGTGCCAGCAGCAATCGGGGGGGGGCCTACAATGAGCAGTTCTTC. Translating it yields CASSNRGGAYNEQFF.